This paragraph reports one TCR beta chain. The data derive from a study of blood T cell repertoires in COVID-19. Repertoires were generated with immunoSEQ multiplex PCR, while TCRdb's copy carries only in-frame clones and drops some. Of under 250,000 clones listed, around nine tenths are singletons. This TCR came from a woman aged 60-75 years with acute or convalescent COVID-19. The specimen sequenced was peripheral blood.

The CDR3 region is CSGTPGLAGGPQYF. CDR3 in DNA: TGCAGCGGTACACCGGGACTAGCGGGGGGCCCCCAGTACTTC. The chain joins TRBV29-1 to TRBJ2-5, with 15 bases fitting TRBD2. V gave up 7 bases and J gave up 9 bases; unmatched junction bases: 9. Germline V gene sequence: CDR1 SQVTM, CDR2 ANQGSEA. The CDR3 extends over 14 amino acids.